A selection of T cell receptor beta chains follows, all from one sample in a study of blood T cell repertoires in COVID-19. Generated by immunoSEQ multiplex PCR, the TCRdb table keeps only in-frame clones and is missing some. The sample yields 350,000 to 450,000 clones, around 92% seen once. Specimen: peripheral blood. The receptors here all came from a man aged 40-50 years with acute or convalescent COVID-19. Both conserved end residues are part of each CDR3. Each record gives: J gene, V gene, D gene, clone size, CDR3 protein, CDR3 DNA. The D gene is left open where the match is weak. Size values are once, few and many counts, or a class for expanded clones, and some rows have none.

>TRBJ1-1|TRBV30|NA|NA
CAWSGGGTEAFF
TGTGCCTGGAGTGGGGGGGGCACTGAAGCTTTCTTT
>TRBJ1-2|TRBV19|TRBD1|NA
CASSIEGQASYGYTF
TGTGCCAGTAGTATAGAGGGACAGGCGTCCTATGGCTACACCTTC
>TRBJ2-2|TRBV7-9|TRBD1|NA
CASSLGVGGVTGELFF
TGTGCCAGCAGCTTAGGGGTAGGGGGCGTCACCGGGGAGCTGTTTTTT
>TRBJ2-2|TRBV5-5|TRBD2|NA
CASSFFRGLAGATGELFF
TGTGCCAGCAGCTTTTTTAGGGGACTAGCGGGAGCGACCGGGGAGCTGTTTTTT
>TRBJ2-2|TRBV19|NA|few
CASSMGQGSGTGELFF
TGTGCCAGTAGTATGGGGCAGGGGTCTGGAACCGGGGAGCTGTTTTTT
>TRBJ1-1|TRBV7-2|NA|NA
CASSFGGFNTEAFF
TGTGCCAGCAGCTTCGGGGGTTTTAACACTGAAGCTTTCTTT
>TRBJ1-2|TRBV9|NA|NA
CASSVGETGSTGNYGYTF
TGTGCCAGCAGCGTAGGCGAGACAGGCAGTACCGGCAACTATGGCTACACCTTC
>TRBJ2-7|TRBV4-1|NA|once
CASSQGGASAYEQYF
TGCGCCAGCAGCCAAGGTGGGGCTAGCGCCTACGAGCAGTACTTC
>TRBJ1-3|TRBV6-7|NA|once
CASSYSKQNSGNTIYF
TGTGCCAGCAGTTACTCGAAACAGAACTCTGGAAACACCATATATTTT
>TRBJ2-1|TRBV24-1|TRBD2|NA
CATSDYLAGRHNEQFF
TGTGCCACCAGTGATTACCTAGCGGGGCGTCACAATGAGCAGTTCTTC
>TRBJ1-2|TRBV7-6|NA|NA
CASSSRSSLNYGYTF
TGTGCCAGCAGCTCCAGGTCCTCCCTTAACTATGGCTACACCTTC
>TRBJ2-7|TRBV6-5|NA|once
CASSRPGGYEQYF
TGTGCCAGCAGTCGCCCAGGAGGGTACGAGCAGTACTTC
>TRBJ2-2|TRBV24-1|NA|NA
CATSDPTGEGTGELFF
TGTGCCACCAGTGACCCGACAGGGGAGGGCACCGGGGAGCTGTTTTTT
>TRBJ2-7|TRBV13|TRBD2|NA
CASSSSRGGAFHEQYF
TGTGCCAGCAGCAGTAGTCGGGGGGGTGCTTTCCACGAGCAGTACTTC
>TRBJ1-5|TRBV29-1|NA|many
CSVALGGGHNQPQHF
TGCAGCGTGGCATTGGGGGGAGGCCATAATCAGCCCCAGCATTTT